Below, one TCR beta chain is given with its context. The antigen is undetermined. Free of recent acute infections or vaccinations, the donors were healthy HIV-negative adults. This sample stems from a study of shared clonotypes between healthy human individuals. Study at large: CD4 naive and memory got three plates each, CD8 naive two, CD8 memory one. Study results and caveats: Researchers sampled blood only, noting tissue repertoires likely differ.

Between the trimmed V and J ends, which lost 5 bases and 7 bases, there was a span of 18 bases. From germline, CDR1 is MDHEN and CDR2 SYDVKM. The CDR3 is 16 amino acids. Replicate PCRs run on sorted subsets employed around 200 ng DNA, around 31,000 T cell genomes. Using immunoSEQ multiplex PCR, the repertoire was profiled, and TCRdb retains in-frame clones only, with some absent. The sample lists 850,000 to 1,200,000 clones, 65% to 80% occurring once. This TCR was sampled from a man aged 18 to 30 in good health. The sequenced sample was memory CD4+ T cells sorted from blood. Subset meaning: CD45RA-negative fraction. This chain links TRBV28 with TRBJ1-6; maybe TRBD1 (6 bases). CDR3 bases: TGTGCCAGCAGTCCTTCTTTGGGGGCAGGGAATTCACCCCTCCACTTT. Translating gives CASSPSLGAGNSPLHF.